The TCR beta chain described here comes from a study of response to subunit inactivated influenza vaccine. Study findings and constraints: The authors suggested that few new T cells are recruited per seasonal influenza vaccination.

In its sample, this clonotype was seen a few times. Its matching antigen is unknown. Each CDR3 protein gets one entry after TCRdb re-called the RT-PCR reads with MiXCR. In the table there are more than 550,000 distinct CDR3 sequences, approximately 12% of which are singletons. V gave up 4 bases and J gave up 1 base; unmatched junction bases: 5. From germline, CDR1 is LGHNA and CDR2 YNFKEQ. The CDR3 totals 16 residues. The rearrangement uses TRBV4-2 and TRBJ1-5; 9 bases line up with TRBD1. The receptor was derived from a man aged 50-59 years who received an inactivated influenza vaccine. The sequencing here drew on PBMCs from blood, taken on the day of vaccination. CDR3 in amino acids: CASSPTGGRSNQPQHF. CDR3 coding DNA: TGTGCCAGCAGCCCTACAGGGGGCCGGAGCAATCAGCCCCAGCATTTT.